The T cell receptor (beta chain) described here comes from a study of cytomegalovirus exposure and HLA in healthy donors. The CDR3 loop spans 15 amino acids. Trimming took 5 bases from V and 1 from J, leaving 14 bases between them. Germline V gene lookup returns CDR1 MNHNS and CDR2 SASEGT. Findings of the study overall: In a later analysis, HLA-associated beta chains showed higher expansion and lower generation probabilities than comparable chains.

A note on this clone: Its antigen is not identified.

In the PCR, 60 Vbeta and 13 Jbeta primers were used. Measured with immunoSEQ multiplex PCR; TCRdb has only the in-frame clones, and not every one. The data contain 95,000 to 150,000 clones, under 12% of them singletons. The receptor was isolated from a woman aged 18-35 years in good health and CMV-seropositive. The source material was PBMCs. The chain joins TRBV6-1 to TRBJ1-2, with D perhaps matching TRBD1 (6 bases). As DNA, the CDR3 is TGTGCCAGCAGTCCCGGGAGGGGGGGTAACTATGGCTACACCTTC. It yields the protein CASSPGRGGNYGYTF.